The 21 T cell receptor beta chains in this list originate from one sample, sequenced in a study of a mutant IDH1 vaccine in newly diagnosed glioma. Time point of the sample: baseline, week 1 (first vaccination visit). Stated treatment: pre-vaccination baseline after standard-of-care therapy. Some clones are missing from TCRdb's copy, which holds only in-frame ones; the method was immunoSEQ multiplex PCR. The sample yields 70,000 to 95,000 clones, roughly 87% seen once. Sequenced material: PBMCs, taken from a glioma patient treated with radiotherapy, temozolomide or both. These receptors all stem from a middle-aged man with glioma. Some clones in this sample may be carry-over from other donors' samples.

V usage is TRBV18 and J usage is TRBJ1-5; 7 bases agree with TRBD1. Germline-derived CDR1 and CDR2 are KGHSH and LQKENI. The trim removed 2 bases at V and 2 bases at J, leaving 3 bases unmatched. The CDR3 consists of 15 residues. CDR3 in DNA: TGTGCCAGCTCACCATGGCAGGGGGGCAATCAGCCCCAGCATTTT. Protein product: CASSPWQGGNQPQHF.

The chain has TRBV4-1 and TRBJ1-2; D unclear. Germline assignment: CDR1 MGHRA and CDR2 YSYEKL. The CDR3 extends over 15 amino acids. The V gene lost 1 base and the J gene lost 1 base, with 10 bases spanning the gap. The CDR3 loop reads CASSQVSDGNYGYTF. CDR3 in DNA: TGCGCCAGCAGCCAAGTGTCGGACGGTAACTATGGCTACACCTTC.

The sample holds one count of this clone. In the same sample, other DNA sequences code for this CDR3. The CDR3 nucleotides are TGTGCCAGCAGTGAGGGGGGTACGCAGTATTTT. It is translated as CASSEGGTQYF. The J gene is TRBJ2-3, the V gene TRBV2; maybe TRBD2 (6 bases). This CDR3 comprises 11 residues. CDR1 and CDR2 from the germline V gene are SNHLY and FYNNEI. Deletions cut 3 bases from V and 8 bases from J, with 6 bases between.

This clone was detected only a few times. The V call is TRBV6-5, the J call TRBJ2-3; D not resolved. Germline values: CDR1 MNHEY, CDR2 SVGAGI. The CDR3 length is 13 residues. V lost 2 bases, J lost 5 bases, and 8 bases lay in between. The CDR3 loop reads CASSYDSRDTQYF. The DNA of the CDR3 is TGTGCCAGCAGTTACGATTCGAGAGATACGCAGTATTTT.

The chain employs TRBV27 and TRBJ1-2; D might be TRBD1 (6 bases). The CDR3 loop spans 14 amino acids. CDR1 MNHEY and CDR2 SMNVEV come from the germline V gene (reference sequence). Trimming cost V 8 bases and J 4 bases, with 17 bases left between them. In DNA, the CDR3 is TGTGCCAGCGCACAGGGAGGGTCAGTCTATGGCTACACCTTC. Translation gives CASAQGGSVYGYTF.

The chain is built from TRBV9 and TRBJ2-3; D tentatively fits TRBD1 or TRBD2 (6 bases each). Germline CDR1 SGDLS, CDR2 YYNGEE. V was trimmed by 0 bases and J by 10 bases, leaving 15 bases between them. This CDR3 has 14 amino acids. The CDR3 is CASSVAGARAPQYF. In DNA, the CDR3 is TGTGCCAGCAGCGTAGCGGGGGCCCGCGCCCCGCAGTATTTT.

This chain uses TRBV6-5 with TRBJ1-2; TRBD1 aligns across 8 bases. The ends lost 6 bases at V and 8 bases at J; junction bases unmatched: 5. Germline-derived CDR1 and CDR2 are MNHEY and SVGAGI. The CDR3 totals 12 residues. CDR3: CASRPSGGGYTF. The CDR3 DNA sequence: TGTGCCAGCAGGCCGTCAGGGGGCGGCTACACCTTC.

The chain employs TRBV6-5 and TRBJ1-1; tentative D call: TRBD1 (5 bases). Germline V gives CDR1 MNHEY, CDR2 SVGAGI. The CDR3 length is 14 residues. V was shortened by 3 bases and J by 7 bases, with 15 bases between the two germline ends. This CDR3 reads CASSYGAGRREAFF. In DNA form, the CDR3 reads TGTGCCAGCAGTTATGGGGCAGGGCGGCGTGAAGCTTTCTTT.

CDR3 sequence (DNA): TGTGCCAGCAGCGACCGGGACAGTAATCAGCCCCAGCATTTT. This gives the protein CASSDRDSNQPQHF. This chain joins TRBV9 and TRBJ1-5; the match to TRBD1 covers 7 bases. Unmatched junction bases numbered 4, after V lost 3 bases and J lost 4 bases. The germline CDR1 and CDR2 sequences are SGDLS and YYNGEE. The CDR3 is 14 amino acids.

The V and J genes are TRBV7-6 and TRBJ1-4; TRBD1 aligns across 12 bases. V was pared by 4 bases and J by 3 bases, with 6 bases of the junction left unmatched. This CDR3 comprises 17 residues. Germline V gene lookup returns CDR1 SGHVS and CDR2 FNYEAQ. The CDR3 coding sequence is TGTGCCAGCAGCTCGGGACAGGGGGCATCCGCTAATGAAAAACTGTTTTTT. Its protein product is CASSSGQGASANEKLFF.

This clone was detected only a few times. The rearrangement uses TRBV5-1 and TRBJ2-7, with D perhaps TRBD2 (6 bases). V shed 2 bases and J shed 4 bases, with 13 bases lying between them. This CDR3 is built from 14 residues. Germline V lookup: CDR1 SGHRS, CDR2 YFSETQ. CDR3 DNA: TGCGCCAGCAGCTTAGGCAGCGGGCTATACGAGCAGTACTTC. This encodes CASSLGSGLYEQYF.

CDR3: CASSLLRDRPSQPQHF. The CDR3 DNA is TGCGCCAGCAGCTTGCTCCGAGACCGTCCTTCTCAGCCCCAGCATTTT. The V call is TRBV5-1, the J call TRBJ1-5; D is uncertain. This CDR3 has 16 residues. CDR1 and CDR2 (germline): SGHRS, YFSETQ. V dropped 1 base and J dropped 6 bases, with 17 bases sitting between them.

This chain joins TRBV15 and TRBJ1-1; weak D call: TRBD1 (5 bases). V lost 0 bases and J lost 5, with 10 bases in between. Germline lookup yields CDR1 LNHNV and CDR2 YYDKDF (reference sequence). The CDR3 sequence is 14 residues long. For the CDR3, the DNA is TGTGCCACCAGCAGAGACAGGGAAGGTACTGAAGCTTTCTTT. Its protein product is CATSRDREGTEAFF.

V and J are TRBV4-2 and TRBJ1-6; possibly TRBD1 for D (5 bases). The CDR3 is 16 amino acids. V was cut by 3 bases and J by 10 bases, with 19 bases left in between. Per the germline V gene, CDR1 is LGHNA and CDR2 is YNFKEQ. The CDR3 nucleotides are TGTGCCAGCAGCCACCCCTCAGGGCAGGGAAACTCACCCCTCCACTTT. Translation gives CASSHPSGQGNSPLHF.

The gene calls are TRBV13 and TRBJ1-3; D unclear. The CDR3 is made up of 13 amino acids. Trimming cost V 7 bases and J 4 bases, with 11 bases left between them. From germline, CDR1 is PRHDT and CDR2 FYEKMQ (reference sequence). The CDR3 sequence is CASKAVGGNTIYF. In DNA, the CDR3 is TGTGCCAGCAAGGCCGTCGGCGGAAACACCATATATTTT.

The V gene is TRBV5-1, the J gene TRBJ1-1; a possible D gene is TRBD1 (5 bases). CDR3 length: 14 amino acids. V was shortened by 1 base and J by 0 bases, with 7 bases between the two germline ends. Germline V gene sequence: CDR1 SGHRS, CDR2 YFSETQ. The CDR3 DNA reads TGCGCCAGCAGCTTGACAGGATTGAACACTGAAGCTTTCTTT. Translation gives CASSLTGLNTEAFF.

This clone was detected only a few times. This rearrangement joins TRBV6-5 to TRBJ1-5; possibly TRBD1 for D (6 bases). The CDR3 consists of 14 residues. Deletions cut 6 bases from V and 11 bases from J, with 20 bases between. The germline CDR1 and CDR2 sequences are MNHEY and SVGAGI. CDR3 loop: CASSQKGGVSSQHF. The CDR3 DNA follows: TGTGCCAGCAGCCAGAAAGGGGGAGTATCGTCCCAGCATTTT.

The genes are TRBV29-1 and TRBJ2-1; 9 nucleotides align to TRBD2. The CDR3 sequence is 12 residues long. Germline-derived CDR1 and CDR2 are SQVTM and ANQGSEA. V was pared by 8 bases and J by 6 bases, with 5 bases of the junction left unmatched. The CDR3 loop is CSLAGGLNEQFF. The CDR3 coding sequence is TGCAGCCTTGCGGGGGGGCTCAATGAGCAGTTCTTC.

This chain joins TRBV9 and TRBJ1-1, with 10 bases aligning to TRBD1. V trimming: 4 bases; J trimming: 4 bases; junction bases outside the gene matches: 16. Germline values: CDR1 SGDLS, CDR2 YYNGEE. The CDR3 is 18 amino acids. The chain's CDR3 is CASSPPFGTGVGGTEAFF. The CDR3, as DNA: TGTGCCAGCAGCCCTCCGTTTGGGACAGGGGTGGGGGGCACTGAAGCTTTCTTT. Looking up the rest from reference TRBV9 and TRBJ1-1 gives the full variable domain: DSGVTQTPKHLITATGQRVTLRCSPRSGDLSVYWYQQSLDQGLQFLIQYYNGEERAKGNILERFSAQQFPDLHSELNLSSLELGDSALYFCASSPPFGTGVGGTEAFFGQGTRLTVV.

The table lists this clone with a count of one. This rearrangement joins TRBV11-2 to TRBJ2-7; tentatively, D is TRBD1 (5 bases). This CDR3 is 16 amino acids long. V lost 0 bases and J lost 2, with 14 bases in between. Germline CDR1 SGHAT, CDR2 FQNNGV. DNA for the CDR3: TGTGCCAGCAGCTTAGATCGAGCATGGGGCCCCTACGAGCAGTACTTC. Translated: CASSLDRAWGPYEQYF.

A remark on this clone: Other DNA sequences of this sample code for an identical CDR3. The V and J genes are TRBV2 and TRBJ2-2, with D tentatively TRBD2 (6 bases). CDR3 length: 13 residues. Deletions cut 4 bases from V and 5 bases from J, with 8 bases between. Germline CDR1 is SNHLY and CDR2 is FYNNEI. Here the CDR3 reads CASSVRGTGELFF. CDR3 DNA sequence: TGTGCCAGCAGTGTTCGGGGGACCGGGGAGCTGTTTTTT.